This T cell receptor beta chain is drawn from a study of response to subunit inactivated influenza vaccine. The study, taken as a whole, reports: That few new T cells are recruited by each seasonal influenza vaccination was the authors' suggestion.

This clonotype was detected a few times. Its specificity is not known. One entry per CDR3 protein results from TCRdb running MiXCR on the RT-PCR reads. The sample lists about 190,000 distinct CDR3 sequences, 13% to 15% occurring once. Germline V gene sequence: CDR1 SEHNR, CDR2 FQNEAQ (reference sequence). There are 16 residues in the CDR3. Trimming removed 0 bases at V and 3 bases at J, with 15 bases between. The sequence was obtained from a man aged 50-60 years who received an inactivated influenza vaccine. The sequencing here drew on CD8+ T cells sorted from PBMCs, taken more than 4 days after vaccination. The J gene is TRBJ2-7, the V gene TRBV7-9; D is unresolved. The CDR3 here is CASSLALGPTNYEQYF. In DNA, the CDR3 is TGTGCCAGCAGCTTAGCGCTTGGGCCCACCAACTACGAGCAGTACTTC.